Listed below are T cell receptor beta chains from one sample, sequenced in a study of blood T cell repertoires in COVID-19. Clones were sequenced by immunoSEQ multiplex PCR, and TCRdb holds only the in-frame ones, with some missing. This sample has fewer than 300,000 clones, with more than 70% found just once. The sample was peripheral blood. These receptors were collected from a woman aged 18-29 years with acute or convalescent COVID-19. The CDR3 runs from the conserved cysteine through the conserved F or W. The order of the fields is CDR3 protein, CDR3 DNA, V gene, clone size, J gene, D gene. A D gene is named only where the DNA matches it firmly. For some rows the clone size is stated as once, few or many, or as a class when expanded; others skip it.

CASSSYMEGNEQFF,TGTGCCAGCAGCTCTTACATGGAGGGCAATGAGCAGTTCTTC,TRBV7-9,.,TRBJ2-1,.
CASSQATSGAYEQYF,TGCGCCAGCAGCCAAGCGACTAGCGGAGCCTACGAGCAGTACTTC,TRBV4-3,.,TRBJ2-7,TRBD2
CASSSGWGPDTQYF,TGTGCCAGCAGCTCGGGGTGGGGTCCCGATACGCAGTATTTT,TRBV11-3,once,TRBJ2-3,.
CASSRGLGSYNEQFF,TGTGCCAGCAGCCGGGGACTAGGGAGTTACAATGAGCAGTTCTTC,TRBV3-1/TRBV3-2,.,TRBJ2-1,TRBD2
CASSLGVQGAGETQYF,TGCGCCAGCAGCTTGGGCGTACAGGGGGCTGGGGAGACCCAGTACTTC,TRBV5-1,.,TRBJ2-5,TRBD1
CASSLAGRDRGNGYTF,TGCGCCAGCAGCTTGGCGGGAAGGGACAGGGGTAACGGCTACACCTTC,TRBV5-1,.,TRBJ1-2,TRBD1
CASTRVGGTEAFF,TGTGCCAGTACCCGCGTGGGGGGGACTGAAGCTTTCTTT,TRBV19,few,TRBJ1-1,.
CASSIHSGGSYNEQFF,TGTGCCAGTAGTATACATAGCGGGGGCTCCTACAATGAGCAGTTCTTC,TRBV19,many,TRBJ2-1,TRBD2
CASSYSSSPGELFF,TGTGCCAGCAGTTACTCATCCTCTCCCGGGGAGCTGTTTTTT,TRBV6-2/TRBV6-3,once,TRBJ2-2,.
CASSTTSASYNEQFF,TGTGCCAGCAGCACGACTAGCGCTTCCTACAATGAGCAGTTCTTC,TRBV5-5,once,TRBJ2-1,TRBD2
CARTGVTGLEETQYF,TGTGCCAGAACCGGAGTTACAGGGCTCGAAGAGACCCAGTACTTC,TRBV5-3,.,TRBJ2-5,.
CASSYSRPSKFF,TGTGCCAGCAGTTACTCGAGGCCGTCCAAGTTCTTC,TRBV6-6,once,TRBJ2-1,.
CASSPSPKDRINQPQHF,TGTGCCAGCAGCCCCTCCCCGAAAGACAGGATAAATCAGCCCCAGCATTTT,TRBV14,.,TRBJ1-5,.
CASSFSSYEQYF,TGTGCCAGCAGCTTCTCCTCCTACGAGCAGTACTTC,TRBV7-8,.,TRBJ2-7,.
CASSPYSYEQYF,TGTGCCAGCAGTCCATACAGTTACGAGCAGTACTTC,TRBV28,few,TRBJ2-7,.
CASSQQGNQPQHF,TGCGCCAGCAGCCAACAGGGCAATCAGCCCCAGCATTTT,TRBV4-3,few,TRBJ1-5,.
CASSLRGPSTYEQYF,TGTGCCAGCAGTTTAAGGGGGCCTTCAACCTACGAGCAGTACTTC,TRBV27,.,TRBJ2-7,TRBD1
CASNTPGQGVYEQYF,TGTGCCAGCAACACTCCGGGACAGGGAGTATACGAGCAGTACTTC,TRBV11-2,.,TRBJ2-7,TRBD1
CASSPPQVVYQETQYF,TGTGCCAGCTCACCACCCCAGGTCGTGTACCAAGAGACCCAGTACTTC,TRBV18,.,TRBJ2-5,.
CASLRLAGGDETQYF,TGTGCCAGCTTGAGACTAGCGGGAGGTGATGAGACCCAGTACTTC,TRBV6-5,.,TRBJ2-5,TRBD2
CASSTIGEAGANVLTF,TGTGCCAGCAGCACAATTGGGGAGGCTGGGGCCAACGTCCTGACTTTC,TRBV6-6,.,TRBJ2-6,.
CSVLTGELFF,TGCAGCGTCCTGACCGGGGAGCTGTTTTTT,TRBV29-1,.,TRBJ2-2,.
CASSPQDRGWGNSPLHF,TGTGCCAGCTCACCACAGGACAGGGGTTGGGGCAATTCACCCCTCCACTTT,TRBV18,.,TRBJ1-6,TRBD1
CATGTDANTGELFF,TGCGCCACCGGGACAGACGCGAACACCGGGGAGCTGTTTTTT,TRBV10-1,.,TRBJ2-2,TRBD1
CASSLLAGATGELFF,TGTGCCAGCAGCCTTCTAGCGGGAGCCACCGGGGAGCTGTTTTTT,TRBV7-3,.,TRBJ2-2,TRBD2
CASSPGHGNTIYF,TGTGCCAGCAGCCCAGGGCATGGAAACACCATATATTTT,TRBV14,.,TRBJ1-3,.
CASSPGAQTFYEQYF,TGTGCCAGCTCCCCAGGGGCGCAGACCTTCTACGAGCAGTACTTC,TRBV18,.,TRBJ2-7,.
CASTRGRSNEKLFF,TGTGCCAGCACCAGGGGACGCTCTAATGAAAAACTGTTTTTT,TRBV2,.,TRBJ1-4,.
CASSQEPPGQISYEQYF,TGTGCCAGCAGCCAAGAGCCCCCGGGACAGATTTCCTACGAGCAGTACTTC,TRBV4-2,.,TRBJ2-7,TRBD1
CASSLGRGLVSYEQYF,TGTGCCAGCAGCTTAGGCCGGGGACTAGTAAGCTACGAGCAGTACTTC,TRBV7-2,once,TRBJ2-7,TRBD2
CASTNRLAGLNEQFF,TGTGCCAGCACCAACCGACTAGCGGGACTAAATGAGCAGTTCTTC,TRBV27,once,TRBJ2-1,TRBD2
CASSRLISPYEQYF,TGTGCCAGCAGTCGACTGATCTCCCCCTACGAGCAGTACTTC,TRBV28,.,TRBJ2-7,.
CASSLSVTGGTSPLHF,TGTGCCAGCAGCTTATCCGTGACAGGGGGCACTTCACCCCTCCACTTT,TRBV7-8,.,TRBJ1-6,TRBD1
CAIKRQGAESGELFF,TGTGCCATCAAACGACAGGGGGCCGAGTCCGGGGAGCTGTTTTTT,TRBV10-3,.,TRBJ2-2,TRBD1
CASSSKREGPYNEQFF,TGTGCCAGCAGTTCCAAGCGGGAGGGCCCCTACAATGAGCAGTTCTTC,TRBV6-6,once,TRBJ2-1,TRBD2
CASSQAVPGTASYGYTF,TGTGCCAGCAGCCAAGCGGTGCCGGGGACAGCAAGCTATGGCTACACCTTC,TRBV14,.,TRBJ1-2,TRBD1
CASSLGGAGNTIYF,TGTGCCAGCAGCTTAGGGGGGGCTGGAAACACCATATATTTT,TRBV7-8,.,TRBJ1-3,.
CASSPFVAGVVNNEQFF,TGTGCCAGCTCACCATTCGTAGCGGGAGTGGTAAACAATGAGCAGTTCTTC,TRBV18,.,TRBJ2-1,TRBD2
CASSRARSNEQYF,TGTGCCAGCAGCCGGGCCCGAAGTAACGAGCAGTACTTC,TRBV7-8,.,TRBJ2-7,.
CASTGAISTDTQYF,TGTGCCAGCACTGGAGCCATTAGCACAGATACGCAGTATTTT,TRBV5-4,once,TRBJ2-3,.